The 9 T cell receptor beta chains below all came from one sample that was sequenced in a study of spatial heterogeneity in lung cancer. Study results and limitations: Mutation counts in tumors were tracked by counts of expanded intratumoral alpha and beta TCRs.

Antigen specificity for these receptors is unknown. Noted time point: sample taken at primary tumor resection. TCRdb re-called the 5' RACE reads through MiXCR, storing one row per CDR3 protein. The sample holds approximately 9,500 distinct CDR3 sequences, 7% to 9% seen once. The specimen comprised lung tumor tissue, sampled at surgery. These receptors were collected from a male donor with early-stage non-small cell lung cancer.

This clonotype ranks as medium-sized. V usage is TRBV20-1 and J usage is TRBJ2-4, with 8 bases aligning to TRBD2. Germline V CDR1 and CDR2: DFQATT, SNEGSKA (reference sequence). This CDR3 has 14 residues. Trimming cost V 3 bases and J 6 bases; bases outside gene matches: 7. CDR3 bases: TGCAGTGCTAGCCGGGAGGGCCGAGGAAACATTCAGTACTTC. Amino acid sequence: CSASREGRGNIQYF.

Ten or more counts support this clonotype. This chain links TRBV9 with TRBJ1-1; TRBD1 matches at 11 bases. This CDR3 region has 14 residues. V trimming: 3 bases; J trimming: 5 bases; junction bases outside the gene matches: 3. CDR1 and CDR2 from the germline V gene are SGDLS and YYNGEE. The CDR3 spells CASSAGQGGTEAFF. CDR3 coding DNA: TGTGCCAGCAGCGCGGGACAGGGGGGGACTGAAGCTTTCTTT.

Only a few counts were recorded for this clonotype. The rearrangement links TRBV24-1 to TRBJ2-2; D remains ambiguous. The length of the CDR3 is 15 residues. Trimming left V 3 bases short and J 1 base short, with 8 bases between. Germline V gives CDR1 KGHDR, CDR2 SFDVKD. The CDR3 loop reads CATSDPGRNTGELFF. The CDR3 nucleotides are TGTGCCACCAGTGATCCCGGACGGAACACCGGGGAGCTGTTTTTT.

The chain joins TRBV12-3 or TRBV12-4 to TRBJ2-2; 14 bases fit TRBD2. This CDR3 has 19 amino acids. The V segment lost 4 bases and the J segment 0 bases; nucleotides outside the gene matches: 7. CDR3 nucleotides: TGTGCCAGCAGTTATCGACTAGCGGGAGGGCCTCCGAACACCGGGGAGCTGTTTTTT. The encoded protein is CASSYRLAGGPPNTGELFF.

This clonotype came up many times. The chain recombines TRBV5-1 with TRBJ2-3, with 12 positions matching TRBD2. The CDR3 has 16 residues. Looked up from germline, CDR1 is SGHRS and CDR2 is YFSETQ. V was pared by 4 bases and J by 4 bases, with 7 bases of the junction left unmatched. The CDR3 reads CASSPRGLAGADTQYF. The CDR3 DNA reads as TGCGCCAGCAGCCCGAGGGGACTAGCGGGTGCAGATACGCAGTATTTT.

The chain employs TRBV5-1 and TRBJ2-5, with a tentative D call TRBD1 (5 bases). Germline V gene lookup returns CDR1 SGHRS and CDR2 YFSETQ. Trimming took 2 bases from V and 1 from J, leaving 12 bases between them. The CDR3 extends over 15 amino acids. The CDR3 nucleotides read TGCGCCAGCAGCTTAGGGGCGGCATTCCAAGAGACCCAGTACTTC. Protein sequence: CASSLGAAFQETQYF.

The rearrangement joins TRBV5-1 to TRBJ2-5, with TRBD2 identical over 10 bases. This CDR3 comprises 17 residues. The junction had 10 bases not matched to a gene; V was cut back by 0 bases and J by 5 bases. CDR1 is SGHRS, CDR2 YFSETQ, per germline. The CDR3 bases are TGCGCCAGCAGCTTGGCCCTCATTAGCGGGAGGAAGGAGACCCAGTACTTC. Translation: CASSLALISGRKETQYF. Using reference TRBV5-1 and TRBJ2-5 for the parts outside the CDR3, the full variable domain is KAGVTQTPRYLIKTRGQQVTLSCSPISGHRSVSWYQQTPGQGLQFLFEYFSETQRNKGNFPGRFSGRQFSNSRSEMNVSTLELGDSALYLCASSLALISGRKETQYFGPGTRLLVL.

This clonotype occurred many times. V is TRBV29-1 and J is TRBJ2-2; D call uncertain. V was pared by 7 bases and J by 5 bases, with 8 bases between. Germline V gene data show CDR1 as SQVTM and CDR2 as ANQGSEA. The CDR3 sequence is 11 residues long. The chain's CDR3 is CSAYLTGELFF. The CDR3 nucleotides are TGCAGCGCTTATCTGACCGGGGAGCTGTTTTTT.

This clonotype ranks as medium-sized. One end of the junction does not line up with germline, which may come from a read error. The chain employs TRBV9 and TRBJ2-1; D is perhaps TRBD1 (5 bases). The CDR3 runs 12 residues. Germline V gene data show CDR1 as SGDLS and CDR2 as YYNGEE. The DNA for the CDR3 is TGTGCCAGCAGCGTAGAAGGGGCTAGAAATTCCTTC. As protein: CASSVEGARNSF.